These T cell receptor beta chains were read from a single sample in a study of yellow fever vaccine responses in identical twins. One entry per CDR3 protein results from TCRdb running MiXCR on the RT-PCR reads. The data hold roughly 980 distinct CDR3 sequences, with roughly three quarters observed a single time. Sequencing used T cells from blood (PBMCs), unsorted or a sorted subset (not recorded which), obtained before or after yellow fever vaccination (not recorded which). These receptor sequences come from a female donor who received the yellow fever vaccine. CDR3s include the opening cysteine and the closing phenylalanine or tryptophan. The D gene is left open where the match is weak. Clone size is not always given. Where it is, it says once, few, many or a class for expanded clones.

CDR3nt: TGTGCCAGCAGAATCCGGGGGGGCGCAAGTCCCACCCTTGAAGCTTTCTTT
CDR3aa: CASRIRGGASPTLEAFF
d_gene: -
v_gene: TRBV13
abundance: -
j_gene: TRBJ1-1

CDR3nt: TGTGCCAGCAGCCAAAGGGACAATGAGCAGTTCTTC
CDR3aa: CASSQRDNEQFF
d_gene: -
v_gene: TRBV4-2
abundance: -
j_gene: TRBJ2-1

CDR3nt: TGTGCCAGCAGCCCAGGTGATGGCGGGAGGGCCATAGATACGCAGTATTTT
CDR3aa: CASSPGDGGRAIDTQYF
d_gene: TRBD2
v_gene: TRBV3-1
abundance: -
j_gene: TRBJ2-3

CDR3nt: TGTGCCACCAGCAGAGGCCGGGGCACCTCTAGCACAGATACGCAGTATTTT
CDR3aa: CATSRGRGTSSTDTQYF
d_gene: -
v_gene: TRBV15
abundance: -
j_gene: TRBJ2-3

CDR3nt: TGTGCCATCAGTGAGGGGGACAGTGGCTACACCTTC
CDR3aa: CAISEGDSGYTF
d_gene: TRBD1
v_gene: TRBV10-3
abundance: -
j_gene: TRBJ1-2

CDR3nt: TGTGCCAGCAGCCAGAGGGGGGGGAGGAACAATGAGCAGTTCTTC
CDR3aa: CASSQRGGRNNEQFF
d_gene: -
v_gene: TRBV5-6
abundance: -
j_gene: TRBJ2-1

CDR3nt: TGCGCCAGCAGCCAGACATCGGGACTAGCGCGCAATGAGCAGTTCTTC
CDR3aa: CASSQTSGLARNEQFF
d_gene: TRBD2
v_gene: TRBV4-1
abundance: -
j_gene: TRBJ2-1

CDR3nt: TGTGCCAGCAGCTTATGGAGACAAGAGACCCAGTACTTC
CDR3aa: CASSLWRQETQYF
d_gene: -
v_gene: TRBV11-2
abundance: once
j_gene: TRBJ2-5

CDR3nt: TGTGCCAGCAGGGTAGCGTCCTCCTACGAGCAGTACTTC
CDR3aa: CASRVASSYEQYF
d_gene: -
v_gene: TRBV27
abundance: -
j_gene: TRBJ2-7

CDR3nt: TGTGCCAGTAGTACCCTTAGCAATCAGCCCCAGCATTTT
CDR3aa: CASSTLSNQPQHF
d_gene: -
v_gene: TRBV19
abundance: -
j_gene: TRBJ1-5

CDR3nt: TGTGCCAGCAGCTCGGGGAATTTGTCACCCGGGGAGCTGTTTTTT
CDR3aa: CASSSGNLSPGELFF
d_gene: -
v_gene: TRBV7-1
abundance: -
j_gene: TRBJ2-2

CDR3nt: TGTGCCAGCAGCGGGGTAGCGTTTAGCAATGAGCAGTTCTTC
CDR3aa: CASSGVAFSNEQFF
d_gene: -
v_gene: TRBV14
abundance: -
j_gene: TRBJ2-1

CDR3nt: TGCAGTGCTAGAGATCTCTTGGGGTACGGTCAGCCCCAGCATTTT
CDR3aa: CSARDLLGYGQPQHF
d_gene: -
v_gene: TRBV20-1
abundance: -
j_gene: TRBJ1-5

CDR3nt: TGTGCCACCAGTGATGCGGACTACCGAACGCAGTATTTT
CDR3aa: CATSDADYRTQYF
d_gene: -
v_gene: TRBV24-1
abundance: -
j_gene: TRBJ2-3

CDR3nt: TGTGCCAGCAGCGTACAGGGGGGGAATCAGCCCCAGCATTTT
CDR3aa: CASSVQGGNQPQHF
d_gene: TRBD1
v_gene: TRBV9
abundance: -
j_gene: TRBJ1-5

CDR3nt: TGTGCCAGCAGCTTAGATTGGGGGGAGACCTACAATGAGCAGTTCTTC
CDR3aa: CASSLDWGETYNEQFF
d_gene: -
v_gene: TRBV11-1
abundance: -
j_gene: TRBJ2-1

CDR3nt: TGTGCCAGCAGCCCTCGCCGAGGGGGGGCCGATGAGGCCCAGTACTTC
CDR3aa: CASSPRRGGADEAQYF
d_gene: -
v_gene: TRBV7-9
abundance: -
j_gene: TRBJ2-5

CDR3nt: TGTGCCAGCAGCTTAGGGGGGACGGAGCTGAGCCTTGGGGAGCAGTTCTTC
CDR3aa: CASSLGGTELSLGEQFF
d_gene: -
v_gene: TRBV11-2
abundance: -
j_gene: TRBJ2-1

CDR3nt: TGCGCCAGCAGCCAAGATGGGCCACACAATGAGCAGTTCTTC
CDR3aa: CASSQDGPHNEQFF
d_gene: -
v_gene: TRBV4-3
abundance: -
j_gene: TRBJ2-1

CDR3nt: TGCAGCGTTGAGGGCAGGAAGTATGGCTACACCTTC
CDR3aa: CSVEGRKYGYTF
d_gene: -
v_gene: TRBV29-1
abundance: -
j_gene: TRBJ1-2

CDR3nt: TGTGCCAGCAGGGTGGGGCAGAGCGACTATGGCTACACCTTC
CDR3aa: CASRVGQSDYGYTF
d_gene: -
v_gene: TRBV6-1
abundance: once
j_gene: TRBJ1-2

CDR3nt: TGTGCCAGCAGTCCCACCACAAACATTCAGTACTTC
CDR3aa: CASSPTTNIQYF
d_gene: -
v_gene: TRBV28
abundance: -
j_gene: TRBJ2-4

CDR3nt: TGTGCCAGCAGCTCCGAGACAGGGAAAGACGAGCAGTACTTC
CDR3aa: CASSSETGKDEQYF
d_gene: TRBD1
v_gene: TRBV7-3
abundance: -
j_gene: TRBJ2-7

CDR3nt: TGTGCCAGCAGTGCCCAACTAGCGGGAGATACGCAGTATTTT
CDR3aa: CASSAQLAGDTQYF
d_gene: TRBD2
v_gene: TRBV7-9
abundance: -
j_gene: TRBJ2-3

CDR3nt: TGTGCTAGCAGCACGGTTCAGGGCGATGAGCAGTTCTTC
CDR3aa: CASSTVQGDEQFF
d_gene: -
v_gene: TRBV7-7
abundance: -
j_gene: TRBJ2-1

CDR3nt: TGTGCCTGGAGCGTAACAGGGGACACTGAAGCTTTCTTT
CDR3aa: CAWSVTGDTEAFF
d_gene: TRBD1
v_gene: TRBV30
abundance: -
j_gene: TRBJ1-1

CDR3nt: TGTGCCAGCAGCTCCCAGGGGTTCGCCTACGAGCAGTACTTC
CDR3aa: CASSSQGFAYEQYF
d_gene: -
v_gene: TRBV11-3
abundance: -
j_gene: TRBJ2-7

CDR3nt: TGTGCCAGCAGCTTAGTCGGTGGACTAGCGCCCTACGAGCAGTACTTC
CDR3aa: CASSLVGGLAPYEQYF
d_gene: TRBD2
v_gene: TRBV11-1
abundance: -
j_gene: TRBJ2-7

CDR3nt: TGCGCCAGCAGCCAGAATGTCGGGGCAGGGGTTGAAAAACTGTTTTTT
CDR3aa: CASSQNVGAGVEKLFF
d_gene: -
v_gene: TRBV4-3
abundance: once
j_gene: TRBJ1-4

CDR3nt: TGTGCCAGCAGCTTAGGCAGCGACGAAAACATTCAGTACTTC
CDR3aa: CASSLGSDENIQYF
d_gene: -
v_gene: TRBV13
abundance: -
j_gene: TRBJ2-4

CDR3nt: TGCAGCGTTTTGAAGGGTTCCAAAAACATTCAGTACTTC
CDR3aa: CSVLKGSKNIQYF
d_gene: -
v_gene: TRBV29-1
abundance: -
j_gene: TRBJ2-4

CDR3nt: TGTGCCAGCAGCATAACAGGGACTGAAGCTTTCTTT
CDR3aa: CASSITGTEAFF
d_gene: -
v_gene: TRBV7-9
abundance: once
j_gene: TRBJ1-1

CDR3nt: TGTGCCAGCAGCCAACCGGGACAAACAGATCATACGCAGTATTTT
CDR3aa: CASSQPGQTDHTQYF
d_gene: -
v_gene: TRBV5-5
abundance: -
j_gene: TRBJ2-3

CDR3nt: TGCAGTGCTGAGGAGGGGTTCGGATTAGGTACGCAGTATTTT
CDR3aa: CSAEEGFGLGTQYF
d_gene: -
v_gene: TRBV20-1
abundance: -
j_gene: TRBJ2-3

CDR3nt: TGCAGCGTTGAAGATCAGGCAGGGGGCGATGAAAAACTGTTTTTT
CDR3aa: CSVEDQAGGDEKLFF
d_gene: TRBD1
v_gene: TRBV29-1
abundance: -
j_gene: TRBJ1-4

CDR3nt: TGTGCCAGCCGCTGGGGCAATGAGCAGTTCTTC
CDR3aa: CASRWGNEQFF
d_gene: -
v_gene: TRBV12-3/TRBV12-4
abundance: -
j_gene: TRBJ2-1

CDR3nt: TGCGCCAGCAGCTTTCCCGGCGCGGACCGGGATACGCAGTATTTT
CDR3aa: CASSFPGADRDTQYF
d_gene: -
v_gene: TRBV4-1
abundance: -
j_gene: TRBJ2-3

CDR3nt: TGCAGCGTTGGGGGCGGACAGAACACTGAAGCTTTCTTT
CDR3aa: CSVGGGQNTEAFF
d_gene: -
v_gene: TRBV29-1
abundance: -
j_gene: TRBJ1-1

CDR3nt: TGTGCCAGCAGGTCGAGCGGGAGCACAGATACGCAGTATTTT
CDR3aa: CASRSSGSTDTQYF
d_gene: -
v_gene: TRBV12-1
abundance: -
j_gene: TRBJ2-3

CDR3nt: TGTGCCAGCAGTTCCGGACAGGGGGCGGATGGCTACACCTTC
CDR3aa: CASSSGQGADGYTF
d_gene: TRBD1
v_gene: TRBV12-3/TRBV12-4
abundance: -
j_gene: TRBJ1-2

CDR3nt: TGTGCCAGCAGCCAACTGGCCAGCCAAGAGACCCAGTACTTC
CDR3aa: CASSQLASQETQYF
d_gene: -
v_gene: TRBV7-8
abundance: -
j_gene: TRBJ2-5

CDR3nt: TGTGCCAGCAATGCAGGGTTCAGCAATCAGCCCCAGCATTTT
CDR3aa: CASNAGFSNQPQHF
d_gene: -
v_gene: TRBV5-2
abundance: -
j_gene: TRBJ1-5